These 23 T cell receptor beta chains share one sample of origin, sequenced in a study of blood T cell repertoires in COVID-19. TCRdb's table, derived via immunoSEQ multiplex PCR, lists solely in-frame clones and lacks some. The table shows tens of thousands of clones, with over 75% occurring only once. Specimen: peripheral blood. The receptors here all came from a human donor in a cohort sampled during active COVID-19.

CDR3 sequence: CASSITGHSDNEQFF. DNA of the CDR3: TGTGCCAGTAGTATAACTGGGCATTCAGACAATGAGCAGTTCTTC. J is TRBJ2-1 and V is TRBV19; no clear D gene. V dropped 2 bases and J dropped 5 bases, with 13 bases sitting between them. The CDR3 sequence is 15 residues long. Germline CDR1 reads LNHDA; CDR2 reads SQIVND (reference sequence).

This chain uses TRBV7-2 with TRBJ2-2; 8 bases fit TRBD1. This CDR3 contains 13 residues. With 10 bases clipped from V and 7 bases from J, the junction kept 8 bases outside the gene matches. Looked up from germline, CDR1 is SGHTA and CDR2 is FQGNSA. CDR3 loop: CATRTGRDGELFF. CDR3 sequence (DNA): TGTGCCACCCGGACAGGGCGGGACGGGGAGCTGTTTTTT.

The chain joins TRBV19 to TRBJ1-1; D is possibly TRBD1 (5 bases). The V end lost 6 bases, the J end lost 1 base, and 15 bases lay between the germline ends. The CDR3 is made up of 15 amino acids. CDR1 is LNHDA, CDR2 SQIVND, per germline (reference sequence). The CDR3 DNA follows: TGTGCCAGTAGGGGGATGAGGAGGGGGAACACTGAAGCTTTCTTT. Protein sequence: CASRGMRRGNTEAFF.

This sequence joins TRBV14 and TRBJ2-1; a weak D match, TRBD2 (6 bases). The germline gives CDR1 SGHDN, CDR2 FVKESK. The CDR3 consists of 13 residues. Trimming pared 0 bases from V and 13 bases from J, leaving 13 bases between. CDR3 coding DNA: TGTGCCAGCAGCCAAGATCTAGGACTATCCCAGTTCTTC. This sequence encodes CASSQDLGLSQFF.

The genes are TRBV3-1 (or the pseudogene TRBV3-2) and TRBJ1-5; D gene unclear. Germline CDR1 and CDR2: LGHDT and YNNKEL (reference sequence). This CDR3 contains 13 residues. The germline V and J ends were trimmed by 1 base and 7 bases, with 8 bases remaining between them. The CDR3 sequence is CASSQGPGQPQHF. In DNA form, the CDR3 reads TGTGCCAGCAGCCAAGGGCCGGGGCAGCCCCAGCATTTT.

The chain combines TRBV9 with TRBJ2-1, with D tentatively TRBD2 (5 bases). The V and J ends lost 1 base and 4 bases respectively, with 21 bases between them. CDR1 is SGDLS and CDR2 is YYNGEE in the germline V gene. The CDR3 has 18 residues. CDR3 bases: TGTGCCAGCAGCGTACGAATTTTGGGCCGGGATTCTTACAATGAGCAGTTCTTC. This gives the protein CASSVRILGRDSYNEQFF.

The J gene is TRBJ2-7, the V gene TRBV12-5, with D perhaps TRBD2 (5 bases). Trimming took off 3 bases at V and 4 bases at J, with 7 bases between the two ends. CDR1 is LGHNT and CDR2 is FRNRAP in the germline V gene. This CDR3 comprises 12 residues. CDR3 coding DNA: TGTGCTAGTGGTTTTAGCGAGTACGAGCAGTACTTC. Its protein product is CASGFSEYEQYF.

The chain carries TRBV3-1 (or the pseudogene TRBV3-2) and TRBJ2-3; 8 positions match TRBD2. Looked up from germline, CDR1 is LGHDT and CDR2 is YNNKEL (reference sequence). V lost 2 bases, J lost 4 bases, and 17 bases stayed unmatched. The CDR3 is 19 residues long. The CDR3, as DNA: TGTGCCAGCAGCCAAACCCCGCTGGCGGGGGGCTACGGCGCAGATACGCAGTATTTT. This translates into CASSQTPLAGGYGADTQYF.

The chain carries TRBV4-1 and TRBJ1-1; D is possibly TRBD1 (5 bases). Germline assignment: CDR1 MGHRA and CDR2 YSYEKL. Trimming pared 0 bases from V and 5 bases from J, leaving 22 bases between. This CDR3 has 18 amino acids. The CDR3 DNA sequence: TGCGCCAGCAGCCAAGACAGCGCCTCAGGGCTTCCAGGGACTGAAGCTTTCTTT. Translation: CASSQDSASGLPGTEAFF.

This clone was seen a single time. The chain carries TRBV9 and TRBJ1-5, with 7 positions matching TRBD1. The CDR3 contains 18 residues. The germline gives CDR1 SGDLS, CDR2 YYNGEE. The V gene end was trimmed by 2 bases and the J gene end by 4 bases; junction bases not matched to a gene: 15. CDR3 DNA sequence: TGTGCCAGCAGCGTGCCCCGGTCCTGGCCGGGACAGAATCAGCCCCAGCATTTT. Protein: CASSVPRSWPGQNQPQHF.

This clone was detected once. V usage is TRBV27 and J usage is TRBJ2-3; TRBD2 matches 13 bases. V gave up 5 bases and J gave up 1 base; unmatched junction bases: 9. Germline V gene data show CDR1 as MNHEY and CDR2 as SMNVEV (reference sequence). The CDR3 runs to 18 residues. This CDR3 reads CASSRLAGGHGGTDTQYF. DNA for the CDR3: TGTGCCAGCAGTAGACTAGCGGGAGGCCACGGGGGCACAGATACGCAGTATTTT.

The chain uses TRBV4-3 and TRBJ2-5; 7 bases align to TRBD1. The J segment lost 1 base and the V segment lost 1 base, leaving 3 bases of the junction unmatched. Per germline, CDR1 LGHNA and CDR2 YSLEER. This CDR3 region has 15 residues. CDR3 residues: CASSQATGSQETQYF. Written as DNA, the CDR3 is TGCGCCAGCAGCCAAGCGACAGGGAGCCAAGAGACCCAGTACTTC.

The V gene is TRBV5-1, the J gene TRBJ1-4; D is perhaps TRBD1 (5 bases). The V gene lost 4 bases and the J gene lost 4 bases, with 8 bases spanning the gap. Germline V lookup: CDR1 SGHRS, CDR2 YFSETQ. This CDR3 has 13 residues. This CDR3 is CASSLDSNEKLFF. The CDR3 nucleotides read TGCGCCAGCAGCCTCGACAGTAATGAAAAACTGTTTTTT.

V and J are TRBV12-3 or TRBV12-4 and TRBJ2-3; D might be TRBD1 (6 bases). V lost 6 bases, J lost 6 bases, and 10 bases lay in between. There are 12 residues in the CDR3. The CDR3 nucleotides are TGTGCCAGCAGCCCAGGGGTGGATACGCAGTATTTT. Amino acid sequence: CASSPGVDTQYF.

The V call is TRBV27, the J call TRBJ2-7, with TRBD2 matching over 12 bases. V shed 2 bases and J 6 bases; nucleotides not matched to a gene: 8. This CDR3 contains 16 residues. Germline V CDR1 and CDR2: MNHEY, SMNVEV (reference sequence). For the CDR3, the DNA is TGTGCCAGCAGTTTACACAGGACTAGCGGGACTTTCGAGCAGTACTTC. Translation: CASSLHRTSGTFEQYF.

The chain has TRBV7-2 and TRBJ1-5; the match to TRBD1 covers 9 bases. CDR1 is SGHTA and CDR2 is FQGNSA in the germline V gene. The CDR3 consists of 14 residues. J was trimmed by 6 bases and V by 6 bases; bases with no gene match: 6. The CDR3 spells CASSSNRGLQPQHF. The CDR3, as DNA: TGTGCCAGCAGTTCCAACAGGGGGCTTCAGCCCCAGCATTTT.

This clone was seen only once. This chain connects TRBV7-9 to TRBJ1-3; 8 nucleotides agree with TRBD1. After removal of 1 base from V and 2 bases from J, the junction contained 1 base not matched to a gene. Germline V gives CDR1 SEHNR, CDR2 FQNEAQ (reference sequence). This CDR3 spans 15 amino acids. The CDR3 spells CASSLGQGTGNTIYF. CDR3 DNA sequence: TGTGCCAGCAGCTTAGGACAGGGGACTGGAAACACCATATATTTT.

The gene calls are TRBV5-5 and TRBJ2-5; possible D gene TRBD1, 6 bases. The V end lost 0 bases, the J end lost 5 bases, and 17 bases lay between the germline ends. This CDR3 has 16 amino acids. Germline loops: CDR1 SGHKS, CDR2 YYEKEE (reference sequence). The CDR3 DNA is TGTGCCAGCAGCTTGGCAGGAACAGGGCTCGGCGAGACCCAGTACTTC. This sequence encodes CASSLAGTGLGETQYF.

J is TRBJ1-2 and V is TRBV5-1; possibly TRBD1 for D (6 bases). Per the germline V gene, CDR1 is SGHRS and CDR2 is YFSETQ. This CDR3 is 13 amino acids long. The V end lost 2 bases, the J end lost 6 bases, and 11 bases lay between the germline ends. In DNA form, the CDR3 reads TGCGCCAGCAGCTTACAGGGTTTAGATGGCTACACCTTC. Amino acid sequence: CASSLQGLDGYTF.

This chain links TRBV7-9 with TRBJ2-3; 10 bases fit TRBD2. The CDR3 is 14 amino acids. The germline gives CDR1 SEHNR, CDR2 FQNEAQ (reference sequence). V was pared by 7 bases and J by 3 bases, with 4 bases of the junction left unmatched. CDR3: CASTTSGITDTQYF. The DNA of the CDR3 is TGTGCCAGCACCACTAGCGGGATAACAGATACGCAGTATTTT.

This clone has a single count. The V gene is TRBV2, the J gene TRBJ1-1; TRBD1 matches 7 bases. The CDR3 has 13 residues. The germline CDR1 and CDR2 sequences are SNHLY and FYNNEI. Trimming removed 6 bases from V and 4 bases from J; junction bases left unmatched: 5. CDR3 sequence reads: CASRGQLTTEAFF. CDR3 coding DNA: TGTGCCAGCAGGGGACAGTTGACCACTGAAGCTTTCTTT.

CDR3 DNA sequence: TGTGCCAGCAGCTTACTTAGCGGGAGATACGAGCAGTACTTC. It is translated as CASSLLSGRYEQYF. The chain couples TRBV7-2 to TRBJ2-7; TRBD2 matches 9 bases. Trimming at V came to 2 bases and at J to 4 bases, leaving 3 bases not matched to a gene. Germline CDR1 reads SGHTA; CDR2 reads FQGNSA. The CDR3 covers 14 residues.

V usage is TRBV6-5 and J usage is TRBJ1-5; the D gene is possibly TRBD1 (5 bases). The germline gives CDR1 MNHEY, CDR2 SVGAGI. The V end lost 4 bases, the J end lost 7 bases, and 14 bases lay between the germline ends. The CDR3 length is 14 residues. This CDR3 is CASSWDSTGQPQHF. CDR3 nucleotides: TGTGCCAGCAGTTGGGACTCCACGGGGCAGCCCCAGCATTTT.